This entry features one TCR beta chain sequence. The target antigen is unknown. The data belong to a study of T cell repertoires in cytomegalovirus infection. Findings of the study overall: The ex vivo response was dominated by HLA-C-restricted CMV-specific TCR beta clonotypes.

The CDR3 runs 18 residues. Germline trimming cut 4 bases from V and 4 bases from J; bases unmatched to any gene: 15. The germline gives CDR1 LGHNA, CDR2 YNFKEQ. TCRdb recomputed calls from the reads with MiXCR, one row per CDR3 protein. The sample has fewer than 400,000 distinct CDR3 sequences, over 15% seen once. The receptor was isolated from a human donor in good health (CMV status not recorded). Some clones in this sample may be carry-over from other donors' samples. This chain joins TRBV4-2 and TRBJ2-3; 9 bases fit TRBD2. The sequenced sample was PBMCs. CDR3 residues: CASSLFPLAGAGADTQYF. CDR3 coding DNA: TGTGCCAGCAGCCTCTTCCCCTTAGCGGGGGCAGGGGCAGATACGCAGTATTTT.